These 20 T cell receptor beta chains were sequenced from one sample in a study of neurological immune-mediated disorders. MiXCR, run by TCRdb on the 5' RACE reads, gives a single entry per CDR3 protein. The repertoire holds about 60,000 distinct CDR3 sequences, with less than 5% as singletons. What was sequenced was PBMCs. All receptors come from a man between 50 and 59 years old with multiple sclerosis.

This clonotype was recorded many times. The chain links TRBV3-1 to TRBJ1-1, with 8 nucleotides matching TRBD1. The CDR3 covers 16 residues. The germline V gene encodes CDR1 LGHDT and CDR2 YNNKEL (reference sequence). With V trimmed by 0 bases and J by 11 bases, 14 bases remained unmatched. The DNA of the CDR3 is TGTGCCAGCAGCCAAGATTCCCGAGCAGGGGGCGCCGCGGCTTTCTTT. It translates to CASSQDSRAGGAAAFF.

In its sample, this clonotype ranks as large. The chain carries TRBV20-1 and TRBJ2-7, with 7 bases lining up with TRBD1. The germline gives CDR1 DFQATT, CDR2 SNEGSKA (reference sequence). The CDR3 length is 14 residues. The V segment lost 6 bases and the J segment 6 bases; nucleotides outside the gene matches: 14. In nucleotides, the CDR3 is TGCAGTGCCCCCAGGGGGACAGACTTCTCCGAGCAGTACTTC. This encodes CSAPRGTDFSEQYF.

V gene TRBV27 combines with J gene TRBJ2-2; D might be TRBD2 (7 bases). Germline V gene lookup returns CDR1 MNHEY and CDR2 SMNVEV (reference sequence). V was shortened by 5 bases and J by 5 bases, with 18 bases between the two germline ends. The CDR3 is 16 amino acids. The CDR3 bases are TGTGCCAGCAGTCCCCGGGGGGCGTCGGGGACCGGGGAGCTGTTTTTT. Translation: CASSPRGASGTGELFF.

This clonotype was seen ten or more times. V is TRBV21-1 and J is TRBJ2-3. TRBV21-1 is classified as a pseudogene. The CDR3 has 16 residues. CDR3 bases: TGTGCCAGCAGCAAAGTCGGGGATACTACATGGGATACGCAGTATTTT. Protein: CASSKVGDTTWDTQYF.

This clonotype was detected ten times or more. This sequence joins TRBV5-1 and TRBJ1-3; D not certain. The V and J ends lost 1 base and 0 bases respectively, with 5 bases between them. This CDR3 is built from 14 residues. From germline, CDR1 is SGHRS and CDR2 YFSETQ. In DNA, the CDR3 is TGCGCCAGCAGCTTGTCACTCTCTGGAAACACCATATATTTT. Residues: CASSLSLSGNTIYF.

In this sample, this clonotype turned up many times. The chain carries TRBV20-1 and TRBJ2-4; TRBD2 agrees at 7 bases. Germline V lookup: CDR1 DFQATT, CDR2 SNEGSKA (reference sequence). With 0 bases clipped from V and 1 base from J, the junction kept 6 bases outside the gene matches. The CDR3 loop spans 16 amino acids. As DNA, the CDR3 is TGCAGTGCTAGAGAGGGGGGGACTGCGGCCAAAAACATTCAGTACTTC. This translates into CSAREGGTAAKNIQYF.

J is TRBJ1-1 and V is TRBV9; tentatively, D is TRBD1 (6 bases). V was trimmed by 0 bases and J by 0 bases, leaving 12 bases between them. The CDR3 covers 16 residues. Per germline, CDR1 SGDLS and CDR2 YYNGEE. CDR3 in amino acids: CASSVVGKGVNTEAFF. Here the CDR3 DNA reads TGTGCCAGCAGCGTAGTAGGTAAGGGGGTGAACACTGAAGCTTTCTTT.

This clonotype showed up many times. The chain links TRBV5-1 to TRBJ2-2; 7 nucleotides align to TRBD1. The CDR3 extends over 16 amino acids. The ends lost 0 bases at V and 0 bases at J; junction bases unmatched: 2. From germline, CDR1 is SGHRS and CDR2 YFSETQ. The CDR3 protein is CASSLGGTANTGELFF. CDR3 nucleotide sequence: TGCGCCAGCAGCTTGGGAGGGACAGCGAACACCGGGGAGCTGTTTTTT.

This clonotype was found a few times. The V and J genes are TRBV5-6 and TRBJ2-1; D is ambiguous. V was trimmed by 3 bases and J by 3 bases, leaving 16 bases between them. This CDR3 has 16 amino acids. Germline V lookup: CDR1 SGHDT, CDR2 YYEEEE. CDR3 nucleotides: TGTGCCAGCAGCTATTGGGGTAGGCCCCACTACAATGAGCAGTTCTTC. This encodes CASSYWGRPHYNEQFF. The full variable domain, with the rest looked up from reference TRBV5-6 and TRBJ2-1, is DAGVTQSPTHLIKTRGQQVTLRCSPKSGHDTVSWYQQALGQGPQFIFQYYEEEERQRGNFPDRFSGHQFPNYSSELNVNALLLGDSALYLCASSYWGRPHYNEQFFGPGTRLTVL.

This clonotype was detected a few times. V is TRBV9 and J is TRBJ2-7; weak D call: TRBD2 (6 bases). The CDR3 sequence is 18 residues long. Germline-derived CDR1 and CDR2 are SGDLS and YYNGEE. Trimming pared 0 bases from V and 3 bases from J, leaving 22 bases between. The CDR3 bases are TGTGCCAGCAGCGTAGCTAGTGGAGGGGCAGGGAACAGCTACGAGCAGTACTTC. Encoded protein: CASSVASGGAGNSYEQYF.

This clonotype was observed at least ten times. The chain recombines TRBV20-1 with TRBJ1-4; no firm D call. This CDR3 comprises 12 residues. The germline V gene encodes CDR1 DFQATT and CDR2 SNEGSKA (reference sequence). V was cut by 0 bases and J by 10 bases, with 9 bases left in between. The CDR3 loop is CSARDPEGKLFF. DNA of the CDR3: TGCAGTGCTAGAGATCCGGAGGGAAAACTGTTTTTT.

The rearrangement joins TRBV3-1 to TRBJ2-1; 9 bases line up with TRBD1. Germline V gene sequence: CDR1 LGHDT, CDR2 YNNKEL (reference sequence). The CDR3 length is 14 residues. Trimming at V came to 4 bases and at J to 5 bases, leaving 3 bases not matched to a gene. CDR3 region: CASSRRQGDNEQFF. The CDR3 DNA is TGTGCCAGCAGCCGACGACAGGGGGACAATGAGCAGTTCTTC.

The sample holds many counts of this clonotype. This chain links TRBV15 with TRBJ1-5; TRBD1 might be the D (5 bases). Per the germline V gene, CDR1 is LNHNV and CDR2 is YYDKDF (reference sequence). This CDR3 comprises 15 residues. V lost 3 bases, J lost 6 bases, and 15 bases lay in between. The CDR3 region has the DNA TGTGCCACCAGCAGCGACAGAGGGTCAGGTCAGCCCCAGCATTTT. Amino acid sequence: CATSSDRGSGQPQHF.

This clonotype was counted at least ten times. This rearrangement joins TRBV28 to TRBJ1-1, with D tentatively TRBD1 (6 bases). Trimming cost V 5 bases and J 4 bases, with 17 bases left between them. Germline V lookup: CDR1 MDHEN, CDR2 SYDVKM. This CDR3 is 15 amino acids long. The CDR3 DNA reads TGTGCCAGCAGTCCCCTTGGAGGACAGACCACTGAAGCTTTCTTT. This sequence encodes CASSPLGGQTTEAFF. The full variable domain, completed using reference TRBV28 and TRBJ1-1, is DVKVTQSSRYLVKRTGEKVFLECVQDMDHENMFWYRQDPGLGLRLIYFSYDVKMKEKGDIPEGYSVSREKKERFSLILESASTNQTSMYLCASSPLGGQTTEAFFGQGTRLTVV.

This clonotype was counted ten times or more. The chain couples TRBV5-1 to TRBJ1-1, with 8 bases lining up with TRBD1. Germline loops: CDR1 SGHRS, CDR2 YFSETQ. Germline trimming cut 3 bases from V and 1 base from J; bases unmatched to any gene: 14. The CDR3 has 18 amino acids. CDR3 nucleotides: TGCGCCAGCAGCTGGGGCCTACCCGGGACAGGCGGGAACACTGAAGCTTTCTTT. It is translated as CASSWGLPGTGGNTEAFF.

This clonotype was seen repeatedly, ten times or more. V is TRBV10-3 and J is TRBJ2-7; TRBD2 matches at 7 bases. The V segment lost 5 bases and the J segment 6 bases; nucleotides outside the gene matches: 16. CDR3 length: 16 amino acids. Germline lookup yields CDR1 ENHRY and CDR2 SYGVKD. The DNA of the CDR3 is TGTGCCATCAGTAATCCACTGACTAGCCTGGGATCCGAGCAGTACTTC. Protein: CAISNPLTSLGSEQYF.

At least ten counts were recorded for this clonotype. The chain is built from TRBV11-2 and TRBJ2-7, with 8 nucleotides matching TRBD2. The CDR3 has 16 residues. The junction had 7 bases not matched to a gene; V was cut back by 1 base and J by 2 bases. Germline CDR1 SGHAT, CDR2 FQNNGV. The CDR3, as DNA: TGTGCCAGCAGCTTAGGCGGGAGCGGGGGCACCTACGAGCAGTACTTC. Translation gives CASSLGGSGGTYEQYF.

There are many counts of this clonotype. In DNA, the CDR3 is TGTGCCAGCAGTTTAATGTCTGGGGCCAACGTCCTGACTTTC. This translates into CASSLMSGANVLTF. The rearrangement uses TRBV27 and TRBJ2-6; D is uncertain. Trimming took 2 bases from V and 1 from J, leaving 3 bases between them. The CDR3 sequence is 14 residues long. CDR1 is MNHEY, CDR2 SMNVEV, per germline (reference sequence).

This clonotype was picked up many times. The CDR3, as DNA: TGTGCCAGCAGCTTAGCCTACGGAGGTGGGACTGAAGCTTTCTTT. It yields the protein CASSLAYGGGTEAFF. The chain uses TRBV7-6 and TRBJ1-1, with D hard to call. The CDR3 is 15 residues long. Germline CDR1 reads SGHVS; CDR2 reads FNYEAQ. V lost 0 bases and J 5 bases, leaving 13 bases between the germline ends.

This clonotype has only a few counts. A much bigger clone sits one base away, suggesting this may be a read error. This chain joins TRBV5-5 and TRBJ2-5; D possibly uses TRBD1 or TRBD2 (5 bases each). The CDR3 has 17 residues. Per the germline V gene, CDR1 is SGHKS and CDR2 is YYEKEE (reference sequence). CDR3 DNA: TGTGCCAGCACCTTGGGTGTTGGGGGAATAGGACGGGAGACCCAGTACTTC. This codes for CASTLGVGGIGRETQYF.